These 12 T cell receptor beta chains share one sample of origin, sequenced in a study of blood T cell repertoires in COVID-19. Data came from immunoSEQ multiplex PCR; TCRdb stores just in-frame clones and leaves some out. There are 15,000 to 20,000 clones in the sample; around 88% occur only once, and less than 3.5% lies in the top ten. Sequenced sample: peripheral blood. The receptors here all came from a human donor in a cohort sampled during active COVID-19.

The chain links TRBV7-9 to TRBJ2-6; D gene uncertain. The V end was cut by 4 bases, the J end by 0 bases, with 7 bases between. The CDR3 extends over 15 amino acids. Germline lookup yields CDR1 SEHNR and CDR2 FQNEAQ (reference sequence). CDR3 loop: CASSSWSSGANVLTF. CDR3 DNA: TGTGCCAGCAGCTCGTGGAGCTCTGGGGCCAACGTCCTGACTTTC.

This rearrangement joins TRBV27 to TRBJ2-1, with 11 bases fitting TRBD2. The CDR3 spans 16 residues. V lost 2 bases, J lost 4 bases, and 4 bases stayed unmatched. CDR1 is MNHEY and CDR2 is SMNVEV in the germline V gene (reference sequence). CDR3 protein: CASSLIAGGPYNEQFF. The CDR3 region has the DNA TGTGCCAGCAGTTTAATAGCGGGGGGGCCTTACAATGAGCAGTTCTTC.

The V call is TRBV7-8, the J call TRBJ2-7, with TRBD2 matching 9 bases. CDR1 is SGHVS and CDR2 is FQNEAQ in the germline V gene. This CDR3 is built from 16 residues. V was pared by 7 bases and J by 1 base, with 11 bases of the junction left unmatched. In DNA, the CDR3 is TGTGCCAGCACTGGGTCTACTAGCGGGCCTTCCTACGAGCAGTACTTC. Protein product: CASTGSTSGPSYEQYF. Supplemented by reference TRBV7-8 and TRBJ2-7, the full variable domain reads GAGVSQSPRYKVAKRGQDVALRCDPISGHVSLFWYQQALGQGPEFLTYFQNEAQLDKSGLPSDRFFAERPEGSVSTLKIQRTQQEDSAVYLCASTGSTSGPSYEQYFGPGTRLTVT.

The chain joins TRBV16 to TRBJ1-4; the D is unclear. The length of the CDR3 is 14 residues. V lost 7 bases and J 7 bases, leaving 16 bases between the germline ends. The germline gives CDR1 KGHSY, CDR2 FQNENV. The CDR3 protein is CASNPPRRTEKLFF. DNA for the CDR3: TGTGCCAGCAACCCCCCGCGCCGTACTGAAAAACTGTTTTTT.

The chain couples TRBV30 to TRBJ1-4; 10 bases are a match to TRBD1. V lost 5 bases, J lost 0 bases, and 3 bases stayed unmatched. Germline values: CDR1 GTSNPN, CDR2 SVGIG (reference sequence). CDR3 length equals 15 residues. DNA of the CDR3: TGTGCCTGGGGGACAGGGGCCTCAACTAATGAAAAACTGTTTTTT. This gives the protein CAWGTGASTNEKLFF.

The chain has TRBV6-5 and TRBJ2-6; 7 bases align to TRBD1. Germline lookup yields CDR1 MNHEY and CDR2 SVGAGI. The CDR3 is made up of 15 amino acids. The J segment lost 0 bases and the V segment lost 7 bases, leaving 3 bases of the junction unmatched. CDR3 in DNA: TGTGCCAGCACGACAGGGTTCTCTGGGGCCAACGTCCTGACTTTC. Translating it yields CASTTGFSGANVLTF.

CDR3 loop: CASSPQGETQYF. The CDR3 DNA follows: TGTGCCAGCTCACCGCAGGGAGAGACCCAGTACTTC. The rearrangement joins TRBV18 to TRBJ2-5; TRBD1 is a possible D gene (5 bases). Trimming removed 3 bases at V and 4 bases at J, with 6 bases between. The CDR3 contains 12 residues. Per the germline V gene, CDR1 is KGHSH and CDR2 is LQKENI.

This chain uses TRBV11-3 with TRBJ2-7; no definite D call. This CDR3 is built from 13 residues. Germline CDR1 reads SGHNT; CDR2 reads YENEEA. The ends were cut back, 4 bases at V and 3 bases at J, with 10 bases in the middle. The CDR3 DNA is TGTGCCAGCAGCTCGAGCTCGATCTACGAGCAGTACTTC. Amino acids: CASSSSSIYEQYF.

The chain joins TRBV5-1 to TRBJ1-1, with 7 positions matching TRBD1. The CDR3 is 15 residues long. Per the germline V gene, CDR1 is SGHRS and CDR2 is YFSETQ. V lost 5 bases and J lost 0; bases outside the gene matches: 7. The CDR3 region is CASSSGTAMNTEAFF. CDR3 coding DNA: TGCGCCAGCAGTTCCGGGACAGCTATGAACACTGAAGCTTTCTTT.

This clone has only one observation. The chain is built from TRBV7-3 and TRBJ1-1, with D tentatively TRBD1 (5 bases). Germline CDR1 reads SGHTA; CDR2 reads FQGTGA. Deletions cut 2 bases from V and 4 bases from J, with 20 bases between. This CDR3 contains 17 residues. The CDR3 bases are TGTGCCAGCAGCTTAGGGGGGTCTGTGTCGGAGGTCACTGAAGCTTTCTTT. It codes for CASSLGGSVSEVTEAFF.

The CDR3 here is CASSQETSGYNEQFF. CDR3 bases: TGTGCCAGCAGCCAAGAGACTAGCGGTTACAATGAGCAGTTCTTC. V usage is TRBV4-2 and J usage is TRBJ2-1; 9 nucleotides agree with TRBD2. V shed 0 bases, J shed 4 bases, and the junction held 1 base outside the gene matches. Germline V lookup: CDR1 LGHNA, CDR2 YNFKEQ. The CDR3 has 15 amino acids.

This chain links TRBV4-3 with TRBJ1-2, with TRBD1 matching over 9 bases. Trimming at V came to 4 bases and at J to 6 bases, leaving 9 bases not matched to a gene. The V gene's germline CDR1 is LGHNA and CDR2 YSLEER. The CDR3 loop spans 15 amino acids. DNA of the CDR3: TGCGCCAGCAGCCTACTAGACAGGGGGGAGGATGGCTACACCTTC. Protein product: CASSLLDRGEDGYTF.